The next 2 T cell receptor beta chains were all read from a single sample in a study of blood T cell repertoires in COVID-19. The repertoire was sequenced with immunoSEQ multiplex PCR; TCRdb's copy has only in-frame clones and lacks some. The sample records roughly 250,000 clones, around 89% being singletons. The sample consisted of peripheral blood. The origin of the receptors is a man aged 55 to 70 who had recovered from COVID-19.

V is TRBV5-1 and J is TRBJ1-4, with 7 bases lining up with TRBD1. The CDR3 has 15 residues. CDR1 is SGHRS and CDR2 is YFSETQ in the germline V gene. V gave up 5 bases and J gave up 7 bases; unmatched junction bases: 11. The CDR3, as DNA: TGCGCCAGCAGGACCTCCCAGGGGGTCAGTGAAAAACTGTTTTTT. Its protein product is CASRTSQGVSEKLFF.

The CDR3 region has the DNA TGTGCCAGCAGCCAAGGAACAGGGACGCTAGTGGAAGAGACCCAGTACTTC. Translation: CASSQGTGTLVEETQYF. The rearrangement joins TRBV4-2 to TRBJ2-5; maybe TRBD1 (6 bases). This CDR3 has 17 amino acids. Germline CDR1 reads LGHNA; CDR2 reads YNFKEQ. Trimming pared 1 base from V and 3 bases from J, leaving 18 bases between.